This paragraph covers one TCR beta chain sequence. No cognate antigen has been identified for it. Base qualities are not at hand, and no much larger clone is one base apart. Between the V and J ends, shortened by 2 bases and 0 bases respectively, the junction contains 12 bases. The CDR3 runs 16 amino acids, cysteine and phenylalanine included. The CDR3 DNA has 48 bases and is translated from base 1. Based on the germline V gene, the CDR1 and CDR2 sequences are SGHRS and YFSETQ. The data derive from a study of long-term antiretroviral therapy in people with HIV (dated by TCRdb to 2021 to 2024). About the investigation overall: The earliest samples were collected about a decade before the 2015 WHO recommendation for immediate ART, when ART was typically delayed until CD4 counts fell. A retrospective serial study tested whether ART initiation and durable HIV suppression were associated with changes in peripheral blood TRB repertoire composition and diversity. The cohort contributed about 200 cryopreserved PBMC samples from about 30 adults with confirmed HIV infection, collected serially over a mean of roughly 6 years (range 1-12). Of the approximately 32 participants with HIV, about a dozen were female. No cross-contamination during QIAcube processing was shown when test extractions of a monoclonal T-cell line were performed alongside about 30 polyclonal samples. Overall study results and their limits: HIV repertoires had narrower CDR3 length ranges than controls, and the network structure suggested an antigen-experienced repertoire that shifted only slightly toward naive after ART. Inferences about post-ART repertoire changes are limited because no data were available on ART adherence, viral resistance or therapy changes. The repertoire was dominated across all time points by expanded TRB clones identified before ART initiation, although this dominance was seen to fluctuate and to decrease in many PLHIV after ART. The samples span the years 2004 to 2017, and the ART regimens used may be less effective than current regimens. Starting ART was linked to a significant rise in TRB diversity, yet even with long-term ART the diversity remained significantly lower than in transplant donor controls. Owing to limited PBMC availability, only the TCR beta chain was sequenced, without alpha chain pairing. Because pre-ART samples had limited cell numbers, unsorted PBMC were profiled rather than sorted CD4+ and CD8+ T cells.

To be included, a participant needed at least one PBMC sample from before ART initiation plus at least two post-ART samples. Treatment was received in the United States of America by all participants with HIV. Before DNA extraction, cryopreserved samples of 1-10 million PBMC were thawed and then washed. At the time of the earliest PBMC sample, participants with HIV were aged between about 23 and 55 years. PBMC samples from each participant spanned 1-4 timepoints before ART initiation and 2-8 timepoints after ART initiation, with a median of 7 samples. For every participant, serial HIV viral load, CD4+ T-cell count, ART history and demographic data were obtained. Genomic DNA was extracted from unsorted PBMC with a Qiagen kit on a QIAcube, with processing performed in batches of 12 samples. The immunoSEQ hsTCRB v3.0 assay was used at survey level resolution to sequence the TRB variable region. TRB sequencing targeted a depth of about 40,000-50,000 T-cell genomes per sample. An Illumina MiSeq with a v3 150-cycle kit was used to sequence the pooled TRB libraries. In the original analysis: Repertoire analysis was run in R within a reproducible Nextflow workflow that covered QC, data transformation and analysis. Custom analyses were implemented in LymphoSeq2, an R package for AIRR-Seq data exploration. After excluding a few samples that yielded fewer than 5000 total TRB sequences, around 190 HIV repertoires remained for analysis. Among the 180 or so HIV repertoires that were kept, under 60 were collected before ART initiation and over 120 were collected after ART initiation. Repertoires were downsampled to 5000 TRB nucleotide sequences, with summary statistics averaged over 100 downsampling iterations. Only TRB sequences with CDR3 regions of at least seven amino acids were retained for analysis. Diversity was measured with a Shannon entropy-derived clonality score and the Gini coefficient. In repertoire networks, the top 5000 CDR3 amino acid sequences were linked whenever an edit distance of one separated two sequences. Antigen specificity groups and MHC restriction were predicted for TRB CDR3 amino acid sequences with GLIPH2. Known CMV, EBV, HIV or tissue antigen associations were flagged by matching CDR3 amino acid sequences against VDJdb and McPAS-TCR. Pre-ART, post-ART and control groups were compared with Wilcoxon signed-rank tests and Holm-Bonferroni correction. TCRdb mirrors the immuneACCESS table, restricted to in-frame sequences. Some clones are absent from its copies; in checked studies, under half trace to an unresolved V gene, and the reason for the others is unknown. V and J calls and clone size are those listed in that table; D and trimming were worked out from the DNA. This sample gives over 30,000 clones in total; around 80% of them show up just once. The top ten clones comprise about 6% of the sample.

The receptor was isolated from a young man with HIV. The V and J genes are TRBV5-1 and TRBJ1-3; the D gene identity is not certain. Sequences were derived from unsorted PBMCs, sampled 0.6 years after starting antiretroviral therapy. In nucleotides, the sequence is TGCGCCAGCAGCTTAAAGATGGCAGCCTCTGGAAACACCATATATTTT. Translated, it reads CASSLKMAASGNTIYF.